This T cell receptor (beta chain) came from a study of technical replicates of blood from a handful of donors. The V gene's germline CDR1 is SNHLY and CDR2 FYNNEI. Trimming pared 6 bases from V and 6 bases from J, leaving 12 bases between. The CDR3 is made up of 13 amino acids. Only in-frame clones appear in the TCRdb table, and some are missing; sequencing was by immunoSEQ multiplex PCR. The sample includes approximately 65,000 clones, around 86% of them seen just once. This clonotype was obtained from a human donor in good health. Some clones in this sample may be carry-over from other donors' samples. The sample taken for sequencing was PBMCs. This chain joins TRBV2 and TRBJ2-1, with D tentatively TRBD1 (5 bases). The CDR3 nucleotides read TGTGCCAGCAGGCGAGAAAGGGGCAATGAGCAGTTCTTC. It codes for CASRRERGNEQFF.